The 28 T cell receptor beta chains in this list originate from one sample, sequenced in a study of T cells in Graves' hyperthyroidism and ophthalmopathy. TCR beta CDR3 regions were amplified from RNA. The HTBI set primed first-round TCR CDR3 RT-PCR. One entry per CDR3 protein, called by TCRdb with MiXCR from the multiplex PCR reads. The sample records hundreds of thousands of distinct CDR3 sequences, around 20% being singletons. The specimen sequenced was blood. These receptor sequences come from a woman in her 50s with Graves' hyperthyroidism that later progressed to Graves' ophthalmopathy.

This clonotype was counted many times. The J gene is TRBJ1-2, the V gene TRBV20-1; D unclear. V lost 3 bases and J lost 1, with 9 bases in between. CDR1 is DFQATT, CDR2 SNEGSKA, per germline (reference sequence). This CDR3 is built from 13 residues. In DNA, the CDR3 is TGCAGTGCTAGCTCCCAGGTTAACTATGGCTACACCTTC. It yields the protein CSASSQVNYGYTF.

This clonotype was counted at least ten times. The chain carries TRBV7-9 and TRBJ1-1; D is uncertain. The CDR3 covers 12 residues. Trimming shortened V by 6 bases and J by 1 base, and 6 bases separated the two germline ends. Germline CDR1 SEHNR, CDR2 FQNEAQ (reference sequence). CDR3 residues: CASSRENTEAFF. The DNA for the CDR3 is TGTGCCAGCAGTCGCGAGAACACTGAAGCTTTCTTT.

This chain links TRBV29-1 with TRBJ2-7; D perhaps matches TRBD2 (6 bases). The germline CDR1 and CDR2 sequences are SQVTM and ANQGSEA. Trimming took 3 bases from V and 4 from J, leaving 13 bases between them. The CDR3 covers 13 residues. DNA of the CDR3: TGCAGCGTTGATGGAGGGGCCGCTTACGAGCAGTACTTC. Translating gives CSVDGGAAYEQYF.

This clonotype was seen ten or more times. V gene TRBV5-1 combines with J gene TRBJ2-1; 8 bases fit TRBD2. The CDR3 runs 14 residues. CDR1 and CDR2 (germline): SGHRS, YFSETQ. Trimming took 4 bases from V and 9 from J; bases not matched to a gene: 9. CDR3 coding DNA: TGCGCCAGCAGCCAAGGCGGGGGGCAAATTGAGCAGTTCTTC. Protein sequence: CASSQGGGQIEQFF. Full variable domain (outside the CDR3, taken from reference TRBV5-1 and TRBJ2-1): KAGVTQTPRYLIKTRGQQVTLSCSPISGHRSVSWYQQTPGQGLQFLFEYFSETQRNKGNFPGRFSGRQFSNSRSEMNVSTLELGDSALYLCASSQGGGQIEQFFGPGTRLTVL.

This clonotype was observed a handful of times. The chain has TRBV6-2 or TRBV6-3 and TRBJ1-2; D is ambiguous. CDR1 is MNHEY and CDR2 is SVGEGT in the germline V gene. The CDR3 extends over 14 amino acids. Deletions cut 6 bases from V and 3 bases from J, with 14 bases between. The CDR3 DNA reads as TGTGCCAGCAGCCGCCCCGGAATGGACTATGGCTACACCTTC. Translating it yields CASSRPGMDYGYTF.

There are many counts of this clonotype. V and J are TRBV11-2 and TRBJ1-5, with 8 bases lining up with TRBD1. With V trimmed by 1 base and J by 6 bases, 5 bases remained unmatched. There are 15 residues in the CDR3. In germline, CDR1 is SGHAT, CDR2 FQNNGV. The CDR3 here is CASSLASGGGQPQHF. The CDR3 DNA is TGTGCCAGCAGCTTAGCGTCAGGGGGCGGTCAGCCCCAGCATTTT.

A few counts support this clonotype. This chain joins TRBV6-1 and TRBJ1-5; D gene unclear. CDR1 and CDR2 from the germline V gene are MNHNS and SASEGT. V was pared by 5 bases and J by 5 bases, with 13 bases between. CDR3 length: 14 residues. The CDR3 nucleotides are TGTGCCAGCAGTTCCTTGGTCTCCGATCAGCCCCAGCATTTT. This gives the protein CASSSLVSDQPQHF.

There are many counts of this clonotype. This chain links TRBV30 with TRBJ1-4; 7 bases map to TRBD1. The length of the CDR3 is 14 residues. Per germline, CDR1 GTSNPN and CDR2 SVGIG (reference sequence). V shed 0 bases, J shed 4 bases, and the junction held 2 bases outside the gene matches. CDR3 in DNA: TGTGCCTGGAGTGTAGCAGGGGGTAATGAAAAACTGTTTTTT. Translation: CAWSVAGGNEKLFF.

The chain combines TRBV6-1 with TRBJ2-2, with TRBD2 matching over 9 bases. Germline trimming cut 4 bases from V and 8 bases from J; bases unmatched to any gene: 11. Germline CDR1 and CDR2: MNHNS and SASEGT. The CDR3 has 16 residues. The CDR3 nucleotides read TGTGCCAGCAGTGGGGTGGCTAGCGGGGCCAGGGGGGAGCTGTTTTTT. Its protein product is CASSGVASGARGELFF.

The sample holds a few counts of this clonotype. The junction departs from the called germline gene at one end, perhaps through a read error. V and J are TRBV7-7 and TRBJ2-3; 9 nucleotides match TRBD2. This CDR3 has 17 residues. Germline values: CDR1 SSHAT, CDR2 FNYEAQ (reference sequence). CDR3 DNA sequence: TGTGCTAGCAGCTTTGGTCTAGCGGGGAAAAACACAGATACGCAGTATTTT. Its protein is CASSFGLAGKNTDTQYF.

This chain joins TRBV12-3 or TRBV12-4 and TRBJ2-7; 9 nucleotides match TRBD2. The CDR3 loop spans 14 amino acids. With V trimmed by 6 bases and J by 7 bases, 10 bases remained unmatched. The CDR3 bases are TGTGCCAGCAGCTTCGGGGGGCTAGCGGGGGAGCAGTACTTC. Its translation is CASSFGGLAGEQYF.

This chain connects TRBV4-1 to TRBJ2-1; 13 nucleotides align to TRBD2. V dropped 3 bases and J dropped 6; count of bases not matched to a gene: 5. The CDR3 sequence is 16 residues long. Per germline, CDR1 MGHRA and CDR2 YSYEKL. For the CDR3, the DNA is TGCGCCAGCAGCCATCAACTAGCGGGGGGGCCCAATGAGCAGTTCTTC. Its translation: CASSHQLAGGPNEQFF.

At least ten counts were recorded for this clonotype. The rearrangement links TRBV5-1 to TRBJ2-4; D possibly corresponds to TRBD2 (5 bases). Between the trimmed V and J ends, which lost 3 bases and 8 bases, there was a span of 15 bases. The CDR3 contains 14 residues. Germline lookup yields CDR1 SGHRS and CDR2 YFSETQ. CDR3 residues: CASSSEGRSDIQYF. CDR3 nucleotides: TGCGCCAGCAGCTCTGAGGGTCGCTCGGACATTCAGTACTTC.

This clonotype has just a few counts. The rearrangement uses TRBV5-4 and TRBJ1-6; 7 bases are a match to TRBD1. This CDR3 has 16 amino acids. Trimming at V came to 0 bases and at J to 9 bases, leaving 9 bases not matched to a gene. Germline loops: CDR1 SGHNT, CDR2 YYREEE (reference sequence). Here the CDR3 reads CASSLANTGEFSPLHF. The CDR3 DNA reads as TGTGCCAGCAGCTTGGCAAATACAGGGGAATTTTCACCCCTCCACTTT.

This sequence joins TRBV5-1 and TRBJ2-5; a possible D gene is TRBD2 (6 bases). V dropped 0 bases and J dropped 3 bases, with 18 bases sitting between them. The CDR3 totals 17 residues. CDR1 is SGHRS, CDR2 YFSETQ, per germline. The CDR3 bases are TGCGCCAGCAGCTTGGTTGGCGCGGGGAGTATTAAAGAGACCCAGTACTTC. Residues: CASSLVGAGSIKETQYF.

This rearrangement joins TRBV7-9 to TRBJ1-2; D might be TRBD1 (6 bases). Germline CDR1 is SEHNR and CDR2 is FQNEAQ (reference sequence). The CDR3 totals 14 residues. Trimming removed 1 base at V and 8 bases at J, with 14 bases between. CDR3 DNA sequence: TGTGCCAGCAGCTTAGGTGGGGGCTACGAGGGCTACACCTTC. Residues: CASSLGGGYEGYTF.

The CDR3 is CASRPDWNTEAFF. The CDR3 DNA reads as TGTGCCAGTAGACCAGACTGGAACACTGAAGCTTTCTTT. The genes are TRBV19 and TRBJ1-1; no clear D gene. This CDR3 is built from 13 residues. V was pared by 6 bases and J by 1 base, with 9 bases between. The germline V gene encodes CDR1 LNHDA and CDR2 SQIVND (reference sequence).

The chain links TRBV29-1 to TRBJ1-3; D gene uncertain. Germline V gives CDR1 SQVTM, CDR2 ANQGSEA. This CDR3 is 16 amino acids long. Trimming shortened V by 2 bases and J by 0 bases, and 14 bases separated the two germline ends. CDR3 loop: CSVEWVTHSSGNTIYF. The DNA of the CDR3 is TGCAGCGTTGAATGGGTGACACACAGCTCTGGAAACACCATATATTTT.

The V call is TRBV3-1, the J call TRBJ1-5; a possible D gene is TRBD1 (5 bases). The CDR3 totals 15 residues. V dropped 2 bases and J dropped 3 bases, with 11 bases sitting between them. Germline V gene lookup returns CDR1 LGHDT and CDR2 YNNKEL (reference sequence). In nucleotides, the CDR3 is TGTGCCAGCAGCCAATTCGTGGGGCCCAATCAGCCCCAGCATTTT. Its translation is CASSQFVGPNQPQHF.

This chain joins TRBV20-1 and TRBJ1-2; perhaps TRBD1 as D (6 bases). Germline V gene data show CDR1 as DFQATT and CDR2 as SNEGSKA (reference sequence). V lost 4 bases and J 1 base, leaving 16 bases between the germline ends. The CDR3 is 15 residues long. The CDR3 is CSAITRDINNYGYTF. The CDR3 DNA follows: TGCAGTGCTATCACTCGGGACATTAATAACTATGGCTACACCTTC.

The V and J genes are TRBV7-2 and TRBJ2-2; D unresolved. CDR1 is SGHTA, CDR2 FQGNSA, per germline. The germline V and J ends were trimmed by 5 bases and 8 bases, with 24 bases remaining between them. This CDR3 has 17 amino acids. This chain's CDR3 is CASSPRSVASTLGELFF. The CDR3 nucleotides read TGTGCCAGCAGCCCACGGTCGGTGGCTTCCACTCTTGGGGAGCTGTTTTTT.

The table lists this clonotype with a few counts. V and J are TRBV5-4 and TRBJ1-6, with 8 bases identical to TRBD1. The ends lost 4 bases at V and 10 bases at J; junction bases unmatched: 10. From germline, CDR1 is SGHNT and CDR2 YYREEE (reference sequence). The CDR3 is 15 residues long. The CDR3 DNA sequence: TGTGCCAGCAGCCTCGGACAGGGATTAGGCTCACCCCTCCACTTT. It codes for CASSLGQGLGSPLHF.

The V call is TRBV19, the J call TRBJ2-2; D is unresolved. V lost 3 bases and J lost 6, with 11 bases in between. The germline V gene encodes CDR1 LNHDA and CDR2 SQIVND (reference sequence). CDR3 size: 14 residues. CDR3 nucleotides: TGTGCCAGTAGTATCGGCAGCTCATCCGGGGAGCTGTTTTTT. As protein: CASSIGSSSGELFF.

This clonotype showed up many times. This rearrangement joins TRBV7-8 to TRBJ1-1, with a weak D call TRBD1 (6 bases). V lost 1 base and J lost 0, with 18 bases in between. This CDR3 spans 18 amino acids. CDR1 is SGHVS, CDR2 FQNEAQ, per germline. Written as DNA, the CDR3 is TGTGCCAGCAGCTTAGGTCTGGCTGGGGGCGCGATGAACACTGAAGCTTTCTTT. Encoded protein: CASSLGLAGGAMNTEAFF.

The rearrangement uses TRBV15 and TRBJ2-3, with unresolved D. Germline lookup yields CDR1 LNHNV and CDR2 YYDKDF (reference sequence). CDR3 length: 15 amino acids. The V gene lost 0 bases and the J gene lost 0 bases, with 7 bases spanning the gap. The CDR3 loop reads CATSREQASTDTQYF. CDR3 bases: TGTGCCACCAGCAGAGAGCAAGCTAGCACAGATACGCAGTATTTT. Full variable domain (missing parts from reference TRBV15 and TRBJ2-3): DAMVIQNPRYQVTQFGKPVTLSCSQTLNHNVMYWYQQKSSQAPKLLFHYYDKDFNNEADTPDNFQSRRPNTSFCFLDIRSPGLGDTAMYLCATSREQASTDTQYFGPGTRLTVL.

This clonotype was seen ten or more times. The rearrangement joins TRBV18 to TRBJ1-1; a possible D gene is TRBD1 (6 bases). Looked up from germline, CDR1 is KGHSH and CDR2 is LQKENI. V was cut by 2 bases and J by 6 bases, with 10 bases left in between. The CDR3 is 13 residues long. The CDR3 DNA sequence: TGTGCCAGCTCACCAGCCAGGGGCGCTGAAGCTTTCTTT. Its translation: CASSPARGAEAFF.

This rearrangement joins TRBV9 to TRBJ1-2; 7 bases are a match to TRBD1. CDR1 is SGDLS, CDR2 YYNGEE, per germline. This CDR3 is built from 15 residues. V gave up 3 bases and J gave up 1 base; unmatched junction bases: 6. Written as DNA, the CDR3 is TGTGCCAGCAGCGGGCGACAGGGTATTAACTATGGCTACACCTTC. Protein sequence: CASSGRQGINYGYTF. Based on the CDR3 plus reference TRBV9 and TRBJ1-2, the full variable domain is DSGVTQTPKHLITATGQRVTLRCSPRSGDLSVYWYQQSLDQGLQFLIQYYNGEERAKGNILERFSAQQFPDLHSELNLSSLELGDSALYFCASSGRQGINYGYTFGSGTRLTVV.

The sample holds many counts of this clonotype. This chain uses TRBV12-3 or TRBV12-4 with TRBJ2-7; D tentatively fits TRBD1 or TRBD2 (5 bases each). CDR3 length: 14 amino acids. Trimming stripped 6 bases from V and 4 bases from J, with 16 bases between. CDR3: CASRPPGTAYEQYF. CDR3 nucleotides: TGTGCCAGCAGGCCCCCCGGGACCGCATACGAGCAGTACTTC.